A selection of T cell receptor beta chains follows, all from one sample in a study of blood T cell repertoires in COVID-19. The table came from immunoSEQ multiplex PCR; TCRdb's copy has only in-frame clones and leaves some out. The table has more than 150,000 clones, roughly 84% seen once. Sequencing input: PBMCs or T cells enriched from blood (not recorded which). The receptor set was obtained from a woman in her fifties or sixties who had recovered from COVID-19. CDR3s include the opening cysteine and the closing phenylalanine or tryptophan. D genes are given only for firm matches. Size is stated for part of the rows, as once, few or many counts, or as a class when the clone is expanded.

j_call clone_size d_call v_call cdr3_nt cdr3_aa
TRBJ1-2 - TRBD1 TRBV4-1 TGCGCCAGCAGCCCGGGCTGGGACAGAAACTATGGCTACACCTTC CASSPGWDRNYGYTF
TRBJ2-7 - TRBD1 TRBV27 TGTGCCAGCAGTGACAAAGACAGGGTCTTAGACGAGCAGTACTTC CASSDKDRVLDEQYF
TRBJ1-4 - - TRBV7-8 TGTGCCAGCAGCTTAGGGCGGCTGGCAGCGCGTAATGAAAAACTGTTTTTT CASSLGRLAARNEKLFF
TRBJ2-1 - TRBD2 TRBV30 TGTGCCTGGGTGCCCCGTACTAGCGGGGTTTACCAAAGTGGGTACAATGAGCAGTTCTTC CAWVPRTSGVYQSGYNEQFF
TRBJ2-7 once - TRBV11-2 TGTGCCAGCTCCATCGAGGCAGGGTACTACGAGCAGTACTTC CASSIEAGYYEQYF
TRBJ2-7 - TRBD2 TRBV6-2/TRBV6-3 TGTGCCAGCAGTTACGGCGGGAGCGCCTACGAGCAGTACTTC CASSYGGSAYEQYF
TRBJ2-1 - - TRBV6-1 TGTGCCAGCAGTGAAGGGCGCCCCGGCCAGCAGGTGCAGTTCTTC CASSEGRPGQQVQFF
TRBJ2-7 - TRBD2 TRBV9 TGTGCCAGCAGCGTAGACCTAGCGGGGCCCCGTGAGCAGTACTTC CASSVDLAGPREQYF
TRBJ2-1 - TRBD1 TRBV19 TGTGCCAGTAGTACACCCGGGACAGGAGTGTACAATGAGCAGTTCTTC CASSTPGTGVYNEQFF
TRBJ2-1 - TRBD2 TRBV10-1 TGCGCCATCTCGAAGGGACTAGCGGGAGAAGGTGAGCAGTTCTTC CAISKGLAGEGEQFF
TRBJ1-6 - - TRBV30 TGTGCCTGGAGTGTAGCCGCAGGGGCTAATTCACCCCTCCACTTT CAWSVAAGANSPLHF
TRBJ2-5 - TRBD2 TRBV11-2 TGTGCCAGCAGCTTATTGGGAGGGCCAGAAGAGACCCAGTACTTC CASSLLGGPEETQYF
TRBJ1-2 - TRBD1 TRBV7-9 TGTGCCAGCAGCCTTCAGGGGGGTGGAGGTGGCTACACCTTC CASSLQGGGGGYTF
TRBJ2-1 - TRBD1 TRBV25-1 TGTGCCAGTTCAGGGGCGTCAGGGGGCGGTCATGAGCAGTTCTTC CASSGASGGGHEQFF
TRBJ1-2 - - TRBV2 TGTGCCAGCAGTGGAGACAGGACAGCATATGGCTACACCTTC CASSGDRTAYGYTF
TRBJ1-1 - TRBD1 TRBV6-6 TGTGCCAGCAGACAGACAGGGAAGGATCAAGCTTTCTTT CASRQTGKDQAFF
TRBJ1-2 once - TRBV28 TGTGCCAGCAGTTTGCGGACAGAGAGCTATGGCTACACCTTC CASSLRTESYGYTF
TRBJ1-1 once TRBD1 TRBV11-3 TGTGCCAGCAGCCCTGGGACAGGGGGAGCCTATGATGAAGCTTTCTTT CASSPGTGGAYDEAFF
TRBJ1-2 - TRBD1 TRBV6-5 TGTGCCAGCAGCTGGGACAGCTTGAGCTATGGCTACACCTTC CASSWDSLSYGYTF
TRBJ1-2 - TRBD1 TRBV5-4 TGTGCCAGCAGCTGGGACAGGGGAATGAACTATGGCTACACCTTC CASSWDRGMNYGYTF